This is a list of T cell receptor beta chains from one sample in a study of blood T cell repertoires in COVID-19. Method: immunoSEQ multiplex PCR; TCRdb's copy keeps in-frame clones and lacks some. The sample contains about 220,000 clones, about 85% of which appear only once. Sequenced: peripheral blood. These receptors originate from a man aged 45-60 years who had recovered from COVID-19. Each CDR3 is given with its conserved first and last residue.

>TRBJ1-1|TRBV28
CASSLFLAPNTEAFF
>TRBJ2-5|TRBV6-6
CASSYSGLVQETQYF
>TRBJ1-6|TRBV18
CASSPQRGNSPLHF
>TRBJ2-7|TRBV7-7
CASSYTGGSEQYF
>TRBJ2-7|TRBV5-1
CASSTAGTGGYEQYF
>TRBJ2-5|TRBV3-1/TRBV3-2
CASRLAGTQETQYF
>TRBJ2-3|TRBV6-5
CASTARRTSLEQYF
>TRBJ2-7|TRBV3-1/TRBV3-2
CASSLRGGRVFYEQYF
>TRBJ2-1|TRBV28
CASIPGLADDNEQFF
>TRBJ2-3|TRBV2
CASRLAGDTQYF
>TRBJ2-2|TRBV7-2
CASISRGLPNTGELFF
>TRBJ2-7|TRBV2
CASKGQSSYEQYF
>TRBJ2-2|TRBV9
CASSLRGTGELFF
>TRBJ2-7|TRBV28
CASSPSGPTSYEQYF
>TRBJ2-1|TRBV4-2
CASSQDEGAASYNEQFF
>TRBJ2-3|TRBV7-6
CASSLKAEVETDTQYF
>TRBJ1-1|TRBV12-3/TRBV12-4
CASVTPMNTEAFF
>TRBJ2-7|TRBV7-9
CASSPTSAYSYEQYF
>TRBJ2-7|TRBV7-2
CASSHGLAGVPYEQYF
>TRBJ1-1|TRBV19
CASSIGGLDTEAFF
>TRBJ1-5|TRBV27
CASSQFYRTGAPNQPQHF
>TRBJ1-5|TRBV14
CASSQVRSADSNQPQHF
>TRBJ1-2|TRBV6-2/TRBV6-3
CASSYLQPTDNDGYTF
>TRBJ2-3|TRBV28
CASRIRLAGTYTDTQYF
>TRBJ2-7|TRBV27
CASSLDSSYEQYF
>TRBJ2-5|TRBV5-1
CASSLGTGKETQYF
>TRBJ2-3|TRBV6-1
CASSEGTGLMTDTQYF